This T cell receptor (beta chain) appears in the sequencing data of a study of CD8 T cells in ankylosing spondylitis. This clonotype was seen many times. CDR1 is SQVTM and CDR2 is ANQGSEA in the germline V gene. Trimming removed 7 bases at V and 7 bases at J, with 13 bases between. The CDR3 has 11 residues. In making TCR beta libraries, quantitative 5'-RACE with molecular barcodes was used. TCRdb passed the 5' RACE reads through MiXCR, listing each CDR3 protein once. Among roughly 260,000 distinct CDR3 sequences, roughly 20% were seen once, and the ten largest hold roughly 7.4%. V gene TRBV29-1 combines with J gene TRBJ2-5; tentative D call: TRBD1 (6 bases). The TCR was taken from a male donor with ankylosing spondylitis or in good health (not recorded which). Sequencing used blood, either unsorted or a sorted T cell fraction (not recorded which). Written as DNA, the CDR3 is TGCAGCGCAATCCTAGGGGGGACCCAGTACTTC. Amino acids: CSAILGGTQYF.